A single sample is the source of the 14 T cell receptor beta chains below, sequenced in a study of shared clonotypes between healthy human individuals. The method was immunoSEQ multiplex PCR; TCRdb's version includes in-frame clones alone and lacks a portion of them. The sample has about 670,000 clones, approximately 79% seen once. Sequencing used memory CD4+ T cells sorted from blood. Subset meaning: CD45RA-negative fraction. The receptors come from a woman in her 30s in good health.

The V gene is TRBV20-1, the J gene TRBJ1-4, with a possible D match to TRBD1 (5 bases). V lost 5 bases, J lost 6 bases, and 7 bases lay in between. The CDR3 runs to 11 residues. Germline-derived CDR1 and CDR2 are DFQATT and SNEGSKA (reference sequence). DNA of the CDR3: TGCAGTGCTTGGGGGGATGAAAAACTGTTTTTT. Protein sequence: CSAWGDEKLFF.

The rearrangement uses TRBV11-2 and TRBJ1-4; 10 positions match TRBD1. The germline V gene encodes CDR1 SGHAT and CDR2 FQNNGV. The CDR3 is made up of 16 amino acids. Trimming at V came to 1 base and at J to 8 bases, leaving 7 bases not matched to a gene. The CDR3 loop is CASSLGGQGVREKLFF. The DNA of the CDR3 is TGTGCCAGCAGCTTAGGCGGACAGGGGGTGAGGGAAAAACTGTTTTTT.

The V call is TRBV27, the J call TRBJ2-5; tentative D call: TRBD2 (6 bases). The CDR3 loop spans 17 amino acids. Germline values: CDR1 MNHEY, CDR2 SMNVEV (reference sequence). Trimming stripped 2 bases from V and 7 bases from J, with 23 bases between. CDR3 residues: CASSLGWGEGPLGTQYF. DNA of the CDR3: TGTGCCAGCAGTTTAGGGTGGGGGGAAGGTCCATTGGGGACCCAGTACTTC.

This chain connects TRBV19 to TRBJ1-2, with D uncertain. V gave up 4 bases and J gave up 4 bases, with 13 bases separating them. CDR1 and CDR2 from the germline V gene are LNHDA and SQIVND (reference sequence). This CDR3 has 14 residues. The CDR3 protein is CASSNQRTVYGYTF. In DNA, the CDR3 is TGTGCCAGTAGTAACCAGCGGACGGTCTATGGCTACACCTTC.

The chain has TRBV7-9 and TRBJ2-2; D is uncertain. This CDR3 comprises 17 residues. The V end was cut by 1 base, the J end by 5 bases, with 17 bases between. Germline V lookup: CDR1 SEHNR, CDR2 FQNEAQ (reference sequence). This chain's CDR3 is CASSLEVVVGHTGELFF. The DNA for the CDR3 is TGTGCCAGCAGCTTAGAGGTTGTTGTGGGCCATACCGGGGAGCTGTTTTTT.

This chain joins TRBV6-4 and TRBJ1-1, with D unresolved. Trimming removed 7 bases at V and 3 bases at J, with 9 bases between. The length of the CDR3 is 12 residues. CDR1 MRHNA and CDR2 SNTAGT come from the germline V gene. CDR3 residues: CASTRAHTEAFF. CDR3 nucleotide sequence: TGTGCCAGCACTAGGGCACACACTGAAGCTTTCTTT.

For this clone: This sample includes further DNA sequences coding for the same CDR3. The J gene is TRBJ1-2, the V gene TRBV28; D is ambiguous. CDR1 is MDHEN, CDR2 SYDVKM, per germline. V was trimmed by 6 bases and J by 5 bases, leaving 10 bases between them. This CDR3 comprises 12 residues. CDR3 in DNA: TGTGCCAGCAGCCTAACCCTTTATGGCTACACCTTC. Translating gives CASSLTLYGYTF.

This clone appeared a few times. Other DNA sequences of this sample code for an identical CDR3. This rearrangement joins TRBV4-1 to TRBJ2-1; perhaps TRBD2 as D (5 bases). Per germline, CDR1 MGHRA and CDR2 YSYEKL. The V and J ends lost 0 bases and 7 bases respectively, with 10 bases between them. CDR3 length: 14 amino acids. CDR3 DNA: TGCGCCAGCAGCCAAGATCCGGGGAGAAATGAGCAGTTCTTC. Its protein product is CASSQDPGRNEQFF.

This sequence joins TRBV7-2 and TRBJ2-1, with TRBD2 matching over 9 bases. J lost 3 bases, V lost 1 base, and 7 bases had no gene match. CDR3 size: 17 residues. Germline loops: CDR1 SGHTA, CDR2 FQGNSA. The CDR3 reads CASSLVRAGGLYNEQFF. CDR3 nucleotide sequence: TGTGCCAGCAGCTTAGTCAGAGCGGGAGGACTCTACAATGAGCAGTTCTTC.

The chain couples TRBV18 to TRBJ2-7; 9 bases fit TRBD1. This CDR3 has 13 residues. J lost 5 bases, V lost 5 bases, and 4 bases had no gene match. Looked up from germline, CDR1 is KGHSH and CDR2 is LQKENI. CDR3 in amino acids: CASSTGQGNEQYF. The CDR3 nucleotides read TGTGCCAGCTCAACGGGACAGGGTAACGAGCAGTACTTC.

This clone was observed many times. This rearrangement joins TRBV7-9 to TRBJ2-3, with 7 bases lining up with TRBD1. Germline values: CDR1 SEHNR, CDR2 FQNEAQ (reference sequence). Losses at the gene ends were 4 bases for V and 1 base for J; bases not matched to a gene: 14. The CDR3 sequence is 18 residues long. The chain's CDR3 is CASSSTYLTGKGTDTQYF. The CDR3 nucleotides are TGTGCCAGCAGCTCCACCTACTTGACAGGGAAAGGCACAGATACGCAGTATTTT.

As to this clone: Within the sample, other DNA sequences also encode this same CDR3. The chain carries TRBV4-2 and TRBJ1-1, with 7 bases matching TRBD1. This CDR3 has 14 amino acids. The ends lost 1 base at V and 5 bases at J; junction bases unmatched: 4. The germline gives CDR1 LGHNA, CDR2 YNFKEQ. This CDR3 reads CASSQAGGGTEAFF. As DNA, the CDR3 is TGTGCCAGCAGCCAAGCAGGGGGGGGGACTGAAGCTTTCTTT.

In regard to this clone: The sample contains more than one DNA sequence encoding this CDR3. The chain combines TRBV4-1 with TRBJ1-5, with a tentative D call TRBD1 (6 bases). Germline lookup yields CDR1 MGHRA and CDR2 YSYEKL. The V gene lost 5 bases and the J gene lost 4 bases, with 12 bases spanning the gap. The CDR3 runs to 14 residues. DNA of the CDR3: TGCGCCAGCAGCTTAGGAGGGGGTAATCAGCCCCAGCATTTT. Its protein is CASSLGGGNQPQHF.

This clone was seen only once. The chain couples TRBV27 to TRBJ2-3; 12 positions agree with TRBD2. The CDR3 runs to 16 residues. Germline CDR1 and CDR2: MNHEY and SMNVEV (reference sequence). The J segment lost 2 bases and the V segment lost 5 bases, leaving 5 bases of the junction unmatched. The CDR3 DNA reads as TGTGCCAGCAGTCCGAGGACTAGCGGGGTCACAGATACGCAGTATTTT. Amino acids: CASSPRTSGVTDTQYF.